This TCR beta chain is drawn from a study of T cells after yellow fever vaccination. A note on this clonotype: The antigen is not known.

As TCR cDNA was made by 5'RACE template switching, a universal primer site and UMIs were added. TCRdb used MiXCR to reprocess the 5' RACE reads, holding one entry per CDR3 protein. The sample shows roughly 310,000 distinct CDR3 sequences, roughly 8.7% of them seen only once. V lost 4 bases to trimming and J lost 2 bases; unmatched junction nucleotides: 10. This CDR3 contains 16 residues. CDR1 and CDR2 from the germline V gene are GTSNPN and SVGIG (reference sequence). Study-level points and caveats: Clonotypes appearing in both CD4 and CD8 compartments existed, and their share was small. Sorted repertoires could include abundant contaminating clonotypes from bulk cells.

The TCR originated in a man younger than 35 who received the YFV17D yellow fever vaccine. The sequencing used PBMCs, collected on the day of the first yellow fever vaccination. The gene calls are TRBV30 and TRBJ1-2; 10 bases are a match to TRBD1. For the CDR3, the DNA is TGTGCCTGGACCCCAGGACAGGGGGGGGCGAACTATGGCTACACCTTC. Translated: CAWTPGQGGANYGYTF.